The clone carrying this T cell receptor (beta chain) appeared many times. The target antigen is unknown. Listed TCR primers, together with previously described methods, were used for the bulk TCR libraries. TCRdb recomputed calls from the PCR reads with MiXCR, one row per CDR3 protein. Of about 640,000 distinct CDR3 sequences in the sample, roughly 21% were seen once. This record belongs to a study of molecular identifiers for immune sequencing clone quantification. Overall study findings and caveats: Spiked Jurkat TCR RNA from one cell was reportedly detectable among some 930,000 naive cells.

Isolation of naive CD8 T cells was achieved by sorting on a CD8+CD4-CCR7+CD45RA+ phenotype. V gave up 5 bases and J gave up 7 bases, with 14 bases separating them. Germline CDR1 is MNHEY and CDR2 is SVGEGT. This CDR3 is 13 amino acids long. The sequence came from a human donor in good health. Some libraries in this study had Jurkat cell RNA spiked in. J is TRBJ2-5 and V is TRBV6-2 or TRBV6-3; possibly TRBD2 for D (6 bases). Sample: naive CD8+ T cells from blood, with Jurkat cell RNA spiked in. This sample's subset: FACS-sorted CD8+CD4-CCR7+CD45RA+ naive T cells. CDR3 protein: CASSRGLYATQYF. In DNA form, the CDR3 reads TGTGCCAGCAGTAGGGGACTGTACGCGACCCAGTACTTC.